These 30 T cell receptor beta chains were sequenced from one sample in a study of beta chain features in type 1 diabetes. Whole-study results and caveats: Among patients with Type 1 diabetes, TCRB CDR3s were moderately but significantly shorter in every one of the four CD4+ subsets.

For these TCRs, the target antigens are not known. As every portion of the isolated RNA was reverse transcribed, the sequencing read expressed TCRB transcripts. Using immunoSEQ multiplex PCR, the repertoire was profiled, and TCRdb retains in-frame clones only, with some absent. Seen here are about 230,000 clones, approximately 16% observed once, and the top ten hold about 0.078%. Specimen: naive CD4+ T cells from blood. The receptors come from a man aged 25 to 40 with type 1 diabetes.

This clone came up a few times. The chain has TRBV6-5 and TRBJ2-3; D is tentatively TRBD1 or TRBD2 (5 bases each). The CDR3 runs 15 residues. Germline V CDR1 and CDR2: MNHEY, SVGAGI. V lost 0 bases and J lost 3, with 10 bases in between. CDR3 nucleotides: TGTGCCAGCAGTTACTCTATCGGGGCTACAGATACGCAGTATTTT. This translates into CASSYSIGATDTQYF.

This chain connects TRBV10-3 to TRBJ2-4; D assignment may be TRBD1 or TRBD2 (5 bases each). Trimming cost V 0 bases and J 0 bases, with 9 bases left between them. CDR1 is ENHRY and CDR2 is SYGVKD in the germline V gene. The CDR3 has 16 residues. The CDR3 is CAISESRDLAKNIQYF. CDR3 DNA: TGTGCCATCAGTGAGTCTCGGGACCTAGCCAAAAACATTCAGTACTTC.

This clone has a handful of counts. The chain employs TRBV28 and TRBJ2-5; D is undetermined. Trimming removed 5 bases at V and 1 base at J, with 2 bases between. The CDR3 runs to 11 residues. Germline CDR1 and CDR2: MDHEN and SYDVKM. CDR3 sequence (DNA): TGTGCCAGCAGTGCCCAAGAGACCCAGTACTTC. This translates into CASSAQETQYF.

This clone has more than one count but fewer than ten. This chain joins TRBV18 and TRBJ2-1; D may correspond to TRBD1 or TRBD2 (5 bases each). CDR1 KGHSH and CDR2 LQKENI come from the germline V gene. The CDR3 totals 17 residues. Between the trimmed V and J ends, which lost 0 bases and 4 bases, there was a span of 16 bases. This chain's CDR3 is CASSPPWGSEQYNEQFF. In DNA form, the CDR3 reads TGTGCCAGCTCACCACCCTGGGGGTCGGAACAATACAATGAGCAGTTCTTC.

The gene calls are TRBV9 and TRBJ2-5; the D gene is possibly TRBD1 (5 bases). Trimming removed 0 bases from V and 7 bases from J, with 13 bases in between. There are 14 residues in the CDR3. CDR1 SGDLS and CDR2 YYNGEE come from the germline V gene. CDR3 protein: CASSVENTQGTQYF. The CDR3 region has the DNA TGTGCCAGCAGCGTAGAGAATACCCAGGGGACCCAGTACTTC.

This clone was seen more than once but under ten times. The chain recombines TRBV7-9 with TRBJ2-6; D remains ambiguous. The CDR3 has 14 amino acids. With 5 bases removed from V and 0 bases from J, the gap between germline ends came to 5 bases. CDR1 and CDR2 (germline): SEHNR, FQNEAQ (reference sequence). The CDR3 DNA follows: TGTGCCAGCAGCCCAATCTCTGGGGCCAACGTCCTGACTTTC. Translating it yields CASSPISGANVLTF.

CDR3 in DNA: TGCAGCTCCGTTGGGGGACAGGTGAACTACAATGAGCAGTTCTTC. Its protein product is CSSVGGQVNYNEQFF. The J gene is TRBJ2-1, the V gene TRBV29-1; TRBD1 matches at 8 bases. The CDR3 has 15 amino acids. The V segment lost 8 bases and the J segment 3 bases; nucleotides outside the gene matches: 12. Per the germline V gene, CDR1 is SQVTM and CDR2 is ANQGSEA.

The V gene is TRBV29-1, the J gene TRBJ2-3; 11 nucleotides line up with TRBD2. J was trimmed by 5 bases and V by 3 bases; bases with no gene match: 4. The CDR3 is 14 residues long. Germline V gene lookup returns CDR1 SQVTM and CDR2 ANQGSEA. DNA for the CDR3: TGCAGCGTTGATGGCCTAGCGGGGGGAGATACGCAGTATTTT. It encodes CSVDGLAGGDTQYF.

The rearrangement links TRBV7-2 to TRBJ2-1, with D possibly being TRBD2 (6 bases). The V gene's germline CDR1 is SGHTA and CDR2 FQGNSA. The CDR3 consists of 13 residues. The V gene lost 1 base and the J gene lost 10 bases, with 11 bases spanning the gap. The CDR3: CASSLESGREQFF. CDR3 sequence (DNA): TGTGCCAGCAGCTTAGAGAGCGGGCGGGAGCAGTTCTTC.

This clone was seen only a few times. The chain is built from TRBV28 and TRBJ2-1, with D maybe TRBD1 (5 bases). The germline V gene has CDR1 MDHEN and CDR2 SYDVKM. V was trimmed by 7 bases and J by 4 bases, leaving 23 bases between them. The CDR3 totals 17 residues. The CDR3 DNA sequence: TGTGCCAGCAACCTTTTCCCCAGGGTAACAGAATACAATGAGCAGTTCTTC. It translates to CASNLFPRVTEYNEQFF.

This chain's CDR3 is CASSPTLGEQYF. Written as DNA, the CDR3 is TGTGCCAGCAGCCCAACCTTGGGGGAGCAGTACTTC. This sequence joins TRBV9 and TRBJ2-7; D is uncertain. V was cut by 4 bases and J by 7 bases, with 12 bases left in between. Germline lookup yields CDR1 SGDLS and CDR2 YYNGEE. The CDR3 is made up of 12 amino acids.

This clone was seen more than once but under ten times. The chain joins TRBV6-6 to TRBJ2-7; D is undetermined. Per the germline V gene, CDR1 is MNHNY and CDR2 is SVGAGI (reference sequence). The CDR3 length is 13 residues. Between the trimmed V and J ends, which lost 5 bases and 3 bases, there was a span of 11 bases. CDR3: CASSSDNFYEQYF. The CDR3, as DNA: TGTGCCAGCAGTAGCGACAATTTCTACGAGCAGTACTTC.

The rearrangement joins TRBV5-1 to TRBJ2-5; 8 nucleotides line up with TRBD1. Germline values: CDR1 SGHRS, CDR2 YFSETQ. The CDR3 is 15 residues long. The V and J ends lost 2 bases and 5 bases, in that order; junction bases with no gene match: 8. CDR3 region: CASSFGQGFFETQYF. The CDR3 coding sequence is TGCGCCAGCAGCTTTGGACAGGGTTTTTTCGAGACCCAGTACTTC.

The rearrangement uses TRBV14 and TRBJ2-1; tentatively, D is TRBD2 (6 bases). This CDR3 is built from 15 residues. With 1 base removed from V and 5 bases from J, the gap between germline ends came to 12 bases. Germline assignment: CDR1 SGHDN and CDR2 FVKESK. Here the CDR3 reads CASSQGLTRNNEQFF. The CDR3 nucleotides are TGTGCCAGCAGCCAAGGGCTGACTAGAAACAATGAGCAGTTCTTC.

This chain joins TRBV6-5 and TRBJ2-5; 12 bases line up with TRBD2. Germline-derived CDR1 and CDR2 are MNHEY and SVGAGI. V trimming: 6 bases; J trimming: 2 bases; junction bases outside the gene matches: 4. The CDR3 spans 15 residues. CDR3 nucleotide sequence: TGTGCCAGCAGCCTACTAGCGGGGGGTCAAGAGACCCAGTACTTC. Translating it yields CASSLLAGGQETQYF.

The chain couples TRBV4-2 to TRBJ2-7, with TRBD2 matching over 10 bases. The germline gives CDR1 LGHNA, CDR2 YNFKEQ. The CDR3 totals 16 residues. The J segment lost 4 bases and the V segment lost 1 base, leaving 7 bases of the junction unmatched. The CDR3, as DNA: TGTGCCAGCAGCCAAGGGGCCGGGACTAGCGCGTACGAGCAGTACTTC. The encoded protein is CASSQGAGTSAYEQYF.

This clone was picked up a small number of times. The rearrangement joins TRBV5-1 to TRBJ1-1, with a weak D call TRBD1 (6 bases). The CDR3 totals 16 residues. CDR1 and CDR2 (germline): SGHRS, YFSETQ. Trimming took off 4 bases at V and 6 bases at J, with 22 bases between the two ends. For the CDR3, the DNA is TGCGCCAGCAGCGGCGGGGACACCCTCGGGACCCCTGAAGCTTTCTTT. Residues: CASSGGDTLGTPEAFF.

This clone came up a few times. This same CDR3 is encoded by further DNA sequences in the sample. J is TRBJ2-2 and V is TRBV9; no reliable D call. Germline-derived CDR1 and CDR2 are SGDLS and YYNGEE. CDR3 length: 12 residues. The ends were cut back, 2 bases at V and 5 bases at J, with 4 bases in the middle. The CDR3: CASSVVTGELFF. Written as DNA, the CDR3 is TGTGCCAGCAGCGTGGTAACCGGGGAGCTGTTTTTT. The whole variable domain, remainder taken from reference TRBV9 and TRBJ2-2, is DSGVTQTPKHLITATGQRVTLRCSPRSGDLSVYWYQQSLDQGLQFLIQYYNGEERAKGNILERFSAQQFPDLHSELNLSSLELGDSALYFCASSVVTGELFFGEGSRLTVL.

In this sample, this clone turned up a few times. The chain has TRBV30 and TRBJ1-2; D call uncertain. The CDR3 totals 10 residues. The germline V gene encodes CDR1 GTSNPN and CDR2 SVGIG (reference sequence). V shed 5 bases and J shed 8 bases, with 9 bases lying between them. The CDR3 sequence: CAWGVAGYTF. CDR3 coding DNA: TGTGCCTGGGGGGTCGCGGGCTACACCTTC.

This clone has only a few counts. V usage is TRBV30 and J usage is TRBJ2-3; perhaps TRBD2 as D (5 bases). The V gene lost 0 bases and the J gene lost 2 bases, with 9 bases spanning the gap. The CDR3 totals 14 residues. Germline CDR1 and CDR2: GTSNPN and SVGIG (reference sequence). This chain's CDR3 is CAWSVSGVTDTQYF. CDR3 DNA: TGTGCCTGGAGTGTATCCGGGGTCACAGATACGCAGTATTTT.

This clone was seen only a few times. This chain connects TRBV5-4 to TRBJ2-3, with 9 bases identical to TRBD2. With V trimmed by 3 bases and J by 6 bases, 8 bases remained unmatched. Per the germline V gene, CDR1 is SGHNT and CDR2 is YYREEE (reference sequence). This CDR3 is built from 15 residues. Here the CDR3 reads CASSSAGGPGDTQYF. CDR3 sequence (DNA): TGTGCCAGCAGCTCGGCGGGAGGGCCAGGCGATACGCAGTATTTT.

This clone was seen only a few times. The rearrangement uses TRBV28 and TRBJ2-3; 12 bases match TRBD2. CDR1 and CDR2 from the germline V gene are MDHEN and SYDVKM. The CDR3 covers 15 residues. J was trimmed by 7 bases and V by 5 bases; bases with no gene match: 7. CDR3 DNA sequence: TGTGCCAGCAGTCGACTAGCGGGGGCTGATTATACGCAGTATTTT. It yields the protein CASSRLAGADYTQYF.

This chain's CDR3 is CAWSVSGNTGELFF. CDR3 bases: TGTGCCTGGAGTGTGAGCGGAAACACCGGGGAGCTGTTTTTT. The chain combines TRBV30 with TRBJ2-2; D is perhaps TRBD2 (5 bases). This CDR3 is 14 amino acids long. Germline V gene lookup returns CDR1 GTSNPN and CDR2 SVGIG (reference sequence). V lost 0 bases and J 2 bases, leaving 7 bases between the germline ends.

As for this clone: Mismatch with germline at one junction end may stem from a read error. The chain uses TRBV7-7 and TRBJ2-3; D gene uncertain. From germline, CDR1 is SSHAT and CDR2 FNYEAQ (reference sequence). This CDR3 spans 12 amino acids. The DNA for the CDR3 is TGTGCTAGCAGCTCGTCTGACCAGGTGCAGTATTTT. Protein sequence: CASSSSDQVQYF.

This clone showed up just a few times. The V and J genes are TRBV4-1 and TRBJ1-2, with a weak D call TRBD1 (6 bases). The germline CDR1 and CDR2 sequences are MGHRA and YSYEKL. Between the trimmed V and J ends, which lost 0 bases and 2 bases, there was a span of 10 bases. This CDR3 contains 15 residues. CDR3 coding DNA: TGCGCCAGCAGCCAAGAGAGCAGGGGCAACTATGGCTACACCTTC. Its protein is CASSQESRGNYGYTF.

This clone was detected only a few times. The chain recombines TRBV9 with TRBJ2-5; 13 positions match TRBD2. The CDR3 consists of 14 residues. V dropped 3 bases and J dropped 5; count of bases not matched to a gene: 1. Germline CDR1 reads SGDLS; CDR2 reads YYNGEE. CDR3 region: CASSETSGRETQYF. CDR3 in DNA: TGTGCCAGCAGCGAGACTAGCGGGAGGGAGACCCAGTACTTC. Looking up the rest from reference TRBV9 and TRBJ2-5 gives the full variable domain: DSGVTQTPKHLITATGQRVTLRCSPRSGDLSVYWYQQSLDQGLQFLIQYYNGEERAKGNILERFSAQQFPDLHSELNLSSLELGDSALYFCASSETSGRETQYFGPGTRLLVL.

This clone came up a few times. V is TRBV29-1 and J is TRBJ2-2; 9 bases map to TRBD1. Germline loops: CDR1 SQVTM, CDR2 ANQGSEA. J was trimmed by 2 bases and V by 7 bases; bases with no gene match: 5. This CDR3 has 14 amino acids. CDR3 DNA: TGCAGCGCACACAGGGGGCTTAACACCGGGGAGCTGTTTTTT. It encodes CSAHRGLNTGELFF.

This clone was observed a few times. The J gene is TRBJ2-7, the V gene TRBV28; the match to TRBD2 covers 10 bases. The V segment lost 3 bases and the J segment 3 bases; nucleotides outside the gene matches: 11. This CDR3 has 17 residues. Germline values: CDR1 MDHEN, CDR2 SYDVKM. Here the CDR3 DNA reads TGTGCCAGCAGTTTCCGCCTAGCGGGAGACCCTAACTACGAGCAGTACTTC. Protein sequence: CASSFRLAGDPNYEQYF.

This clone was counted only a few times. V usage is TRBV4-2 and J usage is TRBJ2-7; 7 nucleotides line up with TRBD1. The CDR3 has 14 amino acids. CDR1 is LGHNA, CDR2 YNFKEQ, per germline. Losses at the gene ends were 0 bases for V and 7 bases for J; bases not matched to a gene: 6. CDR3 in DNA: TGTGCCAGCAGCCAAGACAGGACAGGTGGAGAGCAGTACTTC. Translated, it gives CASSQDRTGGEQYF.

The chain recombines TRBV20-1 with TRBJ2-3; D remains ambiguous. Looked up from germline, CDR1 is DFQATT and CDR2 is SNEGSKA (reference sequence). V lost 3 bases, J lost 14 bases, and 15 bases lay in between. This CDR3 has 11 residues. CDR3 sequence: CSASSLVRSYF. The CDR3 nucleotides read TGCAGTGCTAGTAGCCTAGTAAGGTCGTATTTT.